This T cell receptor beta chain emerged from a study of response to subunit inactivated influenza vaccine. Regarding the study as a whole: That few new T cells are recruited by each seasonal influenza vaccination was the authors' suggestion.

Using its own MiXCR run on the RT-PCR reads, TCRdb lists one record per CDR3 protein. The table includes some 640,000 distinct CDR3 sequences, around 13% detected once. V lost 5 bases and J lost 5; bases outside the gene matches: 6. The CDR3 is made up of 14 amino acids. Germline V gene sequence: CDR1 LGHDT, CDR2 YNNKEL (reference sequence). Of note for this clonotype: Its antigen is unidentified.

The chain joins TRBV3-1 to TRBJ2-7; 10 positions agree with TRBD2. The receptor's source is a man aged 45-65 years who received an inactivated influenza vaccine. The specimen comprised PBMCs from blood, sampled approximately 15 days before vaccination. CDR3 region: CASSWTSGSHEQYF. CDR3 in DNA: TGTGCCAGCAGCTGGACTAGCGGCTCGCACGAGCAGTACTTC.